One and the same sample provided the 27 T cell receptor beta chains below, sequenced in a study of T cell responses to AZD1222 COVID-19 vaccine (dated by TCRdb to the early 2020s). The sample's time point label, in plain terms: baseline before first vaccination. Library preparation was by the immunoSEQ multiplex PCR assay. TCRdb's version of the immuneACCESS table is confined to in-frame rearrangements and falls short of the full clone set. An unresolved V gene accounts for under half of the shortfall where checked; the remainder is of unknown origin. The sample yields 150,000 to 200,000 clones; about 93% were counted once. Of the sample, approximately 0.69% is held by the ten largest clones. The sample in question was peripheral blood, obtained on day 0 of AZD1222 vaccination. The receptor source for this set is an adult in good health.

The genes are TRBV25-1 and TRBJ2-5; TRBD2 might be the D (6 bases). Deletions cut 1 base from V and 5 bases from J, with 14 bases between. The CDR3 has 15 residues. Germline V gene sequence: CDR1 MGHDK, CDR2 SYGVNS. CDR3 in amino acids: CASSELGGGKETQYF. The CDR3 DNA follows: TGTGCCAGCAGTGAATTGGGGGGAGGAAAGGAGACCCAGTACTTC.

For the CDR3, the DNA is TGTGCCAGCAGCGTAGCAACAGGGGATGAGGGGGGCTACACCTTC. Translated, it gives CASSVATGDEGGYTF. The rearrangement links TRBV9 to TRBJ1-2, with TRBD1 matching 7 bases. The V and J ends lost 0 bases and 8 bases, in that order; junction bases with no gene match: 10. CDR3 length: 15 residues. Germline assignment: CDR1 SGDLS and CDR2 YYNGEE.

The chain is built from TRBV13 and TRBJ2-7; D uncertain. Trimming took off 2 bases at V and 3 bases at J, with 11 bases between the two ends. Germline values: CDR1 PRHDT, CDR2 FYEKMQ (reference sequence). The CDR3 length is 14 residues. The CDR3 here is CASSLFERSYEQYF. The CDR3 bases are TGTGCCAGCAGCTTATTCGAGAGGAGCTACGAGCAGTACTTC.

J is TRBJ1-4 and V is TRBV28, with a weak D call TRBD1 (5 bases). V was pared by 4 bases and J by 8 bases, with 14 bases between. The CDR3 is 14 residues long. Per germline, CDR1 MDHEN and CDR2 SYDVKM. Here the CDR3 reads CASSSAGRGEKLFF. Written as DNA, the CDR3 is TGTGCCAGCAGTTCGGCAGGGAGAGGGGAAAAACTGTTTTTT. Full variable domain (rest looked up from reference TRBV28 and TRBJ1-4): DVKVTQSSRYLVKRTGEKVFLECVQDMDHENMFWYRQDPGLGLRLIYFSYDVKMKEKGDIPEGYSVSREKKERFSLILESASTNQTSMYLCASSSAGRGEKLFFGSGTQLSVL.

This rearrangement joins TRBV25-1 to TRBJ2-2, with 8 nucleotides matching TRBD1. This CDR3 contains 16 residues. After removal of 6 bases from V and 1 base from J, the junction contained 7 bases not matched to a gene. CDR1 MGHDK and CDR2 SYGVNS come from the germline V gene. In DNA form, the CDR3 reads TGTGCCAGCAGGGCCTCAGGGGGCAGGAACACCGGGGAGCTGTTTTTT. It codes for CASRASGGRNTGELFF.

The V call is TRBV28, the J call TRBJ1-5; D uncertain. The CDR3 is 16 amino acids. The germline V and J ends were trimmed by 2 bases and 1 base, with 12 bases remaining between them. CDR1 and CDR2 from the germline V gene are MDHEN and SYDVKM. The CDR3 here is CASSLVPGKSNQPQHF. The CDR3 nucleotides read TGTGCCAGCAGTTTAGTCCCGGGGAAGAGCAATCAGCCCCAGCATTTT.

The V and J genes are TRBV6-4 and TRBJ1-1; no clear D. V was trimmed by 3 bases and J by 8 bases, leaving 10 bases between them. The CDR3 covers 12 residues. Germline CDR1 and CDR2: MRHNA and SNTAGT. The CDR3 DNA is TGTGCCAGCAGTGATGGGTCCCGGGAAGCTTTCTTT. It codes for CASSDGSREAFF.

The CDR3 region has the DNA TGTGCCAGCAGCCGAATCGGGACAGAATCCAACACTGAAGCTTTCTTT. Translation: CASSRIGTESNTEAFF. The chain links TRBV11-2 to TRBJ1-1; 7 bases fit TRBD1. CDR1 is SGHAT and CDR2 is FQNNGV in the germline V gene. The CDR3 extends over 16 amino acids. Losses at the gene ends were 5 bases for V and 2 bases for J; bases not matched to a gene: 11. Based on the CDR3 plus reference TRBV11-2 and TRBJ1-1, the full variable domain is EAGVAQSPRYKIIEKRQSVAFWCNPISGHATLYWYQQILGQGPKLLIQFQNNGVVDDSQLPKDRFSAERLKGVDSTLKIQPAKLEDSAVYLCASSRIGTESNTEAFFGQGTRLTVV.

This rearrangement joins TRBV27 to TRBJ2-7; D might be TRBD1 or TRBD2, each matching 5 bases. The CDR3 has 13 amino acids. Trimming removed 8 bases from V and 4 bases from J, with 15 bases in between. The V gene's germline CDR1 is MNHEY and CDR2 SMNVEV (reference sequence). The CDR3 nucleotides read TGTGCCAGCGGACTCGGGGCCTTGTACGAGCAGTACTTC. As protein: CASGLGALYEQYF.

The V and J genes are TRBV6-1 and TRBJ2-7; no clear D gene. CDR3 length equals 13 residues. Trimming removed 1 base at V and 3 bases at J, with 7 bases between. Germline loops: CDR1 MNHNS, CDR2 SASEGT. The chain's CDR3 is CASSEGIIYEQYF. Written as DNA, the CDR3 is TGTGCCAGCAGTGAAGGGATTATCTACGAGCAGTACTTC.

This chain links TRBV3-1 (or the pseudogene TRBV3-2) with TRBJ1-6; D is undetermined. Germline CDR1 reads LGHDT; CDR2 reads YNNKEL (reference sequence). This CDR3 has 14 residues. V lost 2 bases to trimming and J lost 9 bases, with 11 bases between them. As DNA, the CDR3 is TGTGCCAGCAGCCAAAGACCGCGGGGTTCACCCCTCCACTTT. It yields the protein CASSQRPRGSPLHF.

The chain carries TRBV2 and TRBJ2-7; D tentatively fits TRBD1 or TRBD2 (6 bases each). V shed 5 bases and J shed 2 bases, with 16 bases lying between them. The germline CDR1 and CDR2 sequences are SNHLY and FYNNEI. This CDR3 contains 15 residues. In DNA form, the CDR3 reads TGTGCCAGCAGTAACCCCCAGGAGGGGGCCTACGAGCAGTACTTC. Translated, it gives CASSNPQEGAYEQYF.

The V gene is TRBV6-5, the J gene TRBJ2-5; tentative D call: TRBD2 (6 bases). Germline V gene data show CDR1 as MNHEY and CDR2 as SVGAGI. The CDR3 is 14 residues long. V lost 7 bases, J lost 2 bases, and 14 bases lay in between. Here the CDR3 DNA reads TGTGCCAGCAAGCAAGTCGGGACTCAAGAGACCCAGTACTTC. The encoded protein is CASKQVGTQETQYF.

This rearrangement joins TRBV5-1 to TRBJ2-7; D not certain. The CDR3 has 14 amino acids. Trimming shortened V by 0 bases and J by 2 bases, and 9 bases separated the two germline ends. Germline CDR1 reads SGHRS; CDR2 reads YFSETQ. The CDR3 region is CASSLDQGPYEQYF. The DNA of the CDR3 is TGCGCCAGCAGCTTGGACCAAGGGCCCTACGAGCAGTACTTC.

The rearrangement links TRBV28 to TRBJ1-5, with 7 bases lining up with TRBD1. Trimming removed 2 bases from V and 1 base from J; junction bases left unmatched: 2. Looked up from germline, CDR1 is MDHEN and CDR2 is SYDVKM. This CDR3 has 15 residues. This CDR3 is CASSLPGGSNQPQHF. The CDR3, as DNA: TGTGCCAGCAGTTTACCAGGGGGAAGCAATCAGCCCCAGCATTTT.

This chain connects TRBV28 to TRBJ2-7, with D perhaps TRBD2 (5 bases). V shed 7 bases and J shed 0 bases, with 16 bases lying between them. This CDR3 region has 15 residues. Germline V gene lookup returns CDR1 MDHEN and CDR2 SYDVKM. The CDR3 loop reads CASTPSGKPSYEQYF. Here the CDR3 DNA reads TGTGCCAGCACCCCCTCGGGGAAACCCTCCTACGAGCAGTACTTC.

This chain connects TRBV28 to TRBJ1-4; no clear D gene. V dropped 8 bases and J dropped 4 bases, with 11 bases sitting between them. There are 13 residues in the CDR3. Germline V CDR1 and CDR2: MDHEN, SYDVKM. For the CDR3, the DNA is TGTGCCAGCCGCCTCGCGTTTAATGAAAAACTGTTTTTT. This gives the protein CASRLAFNEKLFF.

The chain combines TRBV5-1 with TRBJ2-1; 8 positions match TRBD2. Germline lookup yields CDR1 SGHRS and CDR2 YFSETQ. Germline trimming cut 4 bases from V and 10 bases from J; bases unmatched to any gene: 13. There are 15 residues in the CDR3. The CDR3 region is CASSVPGGVGAEQFF. CDR3 nucleotide sequence: TGCGCCAGCAGCGTACCGGGAGGGGTTGGTGCCGAGCAGTTCTTC.

The CDR3 nucleotides are TGTGCCAGCAGTGACACTCAGACGGCTAAGGGTAACACTGAAGCTTTCTTT. Its translation is CASSDTQTAKGNTEAFF. The chain has TRBV6-1 and TRBJ1-1; no clear D. V dropped 3 bases and J dropped 2 bases, with 19 bases sitting between them. The CDR3 is 17 amino acids. Per germline, CDR1 MNHNS and CDR2 SASEGT.

The J gene is TRBJ1-1, the V gene TRBV5-1, with D uncertain. CDR3 length: 14 amino acids. Trimming took 1 base from V and 4 from J, leaving 11 bases between them. Germline V gives CDR1 SGHRS, CDR2 YFSETQ. The CDR3 nucleotides are TGCGCCAGCAGCTTGACTGCGGCAGGCACTGAAGCTTTCTTT. Encoded protein: CASSLTAAGTEAFF. Using reference TRBV5-1 and TRBJ1-1 for the parts outside the CDR3, the full variable domain is KAGVTQTPRYLIKTRGQQVTLSCSPISGHRSVSWYQQTPGQGLQFLFEYFSETQRNKGNFPGRFSGRQFSNSRSEMNVSTLELGDSALYLCASSLTAAGTEAFFGQGTRLTVV.

V is TRBV19 and J is TRBJ2-7, with 7 bases that match TRBD1. CDR3 length: 12 amino acids. The V gene's germline CDR1 is LNHDA and CDR2 SQIVND (reference sequence). V trimming: 7 bases; J trimming: 4 bases; junction bases outside the gene matches: 4. CDR3: CASKGGVYEQYF. The CDR3, as DNA: TGTGCCAGTAAAGGGGGCGTATACGAGCAGTACTTC.

The chain has TRBV12-3 or TRBV12-4 and TRBJ2-1; no clear D gene. Trimming shortened V by 2 bases and J by 10 bases, and 9 bases separated the two germline ends. This CDR3 has 12 amino acids. CDR3 sequence: CASSLSQTEQFF. The CDR3 nucleotides are TGTGCCAGCAGTTTATCACAAACGGAGCAGTTCTTC.

The rearrangement joins TRBV3-1 (or the pseudogene TRBV3-2) to TRBJ2-1, with D perhaps TRBD1 or TRBD2 (6 bases each). This CDR3 spans 15 amino acids. Germline lookup yields CDR1 LGHDT and CDR2 YNNKEL (reference sequence). The V end lost 7 bases, the J end lost 6 bases, and 19 bases lay between the germline ends. The CDR3 DNA reads TGTGCCAGCATATCAGGTTTCGGAGGGGGCAATGAGCAGTTCTTC. Protein sequence: CASISGFGGGNEQFF.

The rearrangement joins TRBV25-1 to TRBJ1-2, with a weak D call TRBD1 (6 bases). Germline CDR1 reads MGHDK; CDR2 reads SYGVNS. The CDR3 is 11 residues long. The V and J ends lost 4 bases and 7 bases respectively, with 7 bases between them. The CDR3 region has the DNA TGTGCCAGCAGTGTCAGGGGTGGCTACACCTTC. It codes for CASSVRGGYTF.

This clone was observed a single time. The V call is TRBV5-5, the J call TRBJ1-1; no reliable D call. The CDR3 spans 13 residues. CDR1 and CDR2 (germline): SGHKS, YYEKEE (reference sequence). Trimming cost V 2 bases and J 0 bases, with 5 bases left between them. CDR3 coding DNA: TGTGCCAGCAGCTTTTCGTTGAACACTGAAGCTTTCTTT. Translating gives CASSFSLNTEAFF.

The rearrangement joins TRBV4-2 to TRBJ1-1; unclear D gene. V was clipped by 2 bases and J by 8 bases, with 12 bases between them. Germline loops: CDR1 LGHNA, CDR2 YNFKEQ. The CDR3 consists of 13 residues. The CDR3 loop reads CASSQQRTGEAFF. For the CDR3, the DNA is TGTGCCAGCAGCCAACAACGGACGGGGGAAGCTTTCTTT.

This chain uses TRBV4-2 with TRBJ1-5, with TRBD1 as a possible D gene (5 bases). The CDR3 is made up of 14 amino acids. V lost 0 bases and J lost 6, with 9 bases in between. Germline CDR1 and CDR2: LGHNA and YNFKEQ. For the CDR3, the DNA is TGTGCCAGCAGCCAAGATCGGGGGGTTCAGCCCCAGCATTTT. It is translated as CASSQDRGVQPQHF.